This passage covers 14 T cell receptor beta chains from one sample sequenced in a study of cytotoxic CD8 clonotypes in ibrutinib-treated CLL. Some clones are missing from TCRdb's copy, which holds only in-frame ones; the method was immunoSEQ multiplex PCR. There are some 130,000 clones in the sample; 70% to 90% occur only once, and under 2.5% lies in the top ten. The sequenced sample was PBMCs, obtained after 24 months of ibrutinib treatment. The receptors were sampled from a human donor with chronic lymphocytic leukemia.

The V gene is TRBV2, the J gene TRBJ1-1; D gene ambiguous. Per germline, CDR1 SNHLY and CDR2 FYNNEI. With 6 bases removed from V and 0 bases from J, the gap between germline ends came to 11 bases. This CDR3 is built from 14 residues. The DNA of the CDR3 is TGTGCCAGCAGGGGCGGACGGATGAACACTGAAGCTTTCTTT. Its protein product is CASRGGRMNTEAFF.

The chain is built from TRBV18 and TRBJ1-1; TRBD1 might be the D (6 bases). V lost 6 bases, J lost 7 bases, and 18 bases lay in between. Germline values: CDR1 KGHSH, CDR2 LQKENI. The CDR3 sequence is 14 residues long. The CDR3 region is CASSPGGGNGEAFF. The CDR3 DNA is TGTGCCAGCTCCCCCGGGGGGGGCAACGGTGAAGCTTTCTTT.

This chain connects TRBV6-6 to TRBJ2-2; D perhaps matches TRBD1 (5 bases). The ends were cut back, 11 bases at V and 5 bases at J, with 21 bases in the middle. The CDR3 covers 15 residues. Germline-derived CDR1 and CDR2 are MNHNY and SVGAGI (reference sequence). This chain's CDR3 is CASGQGIGVTGELFF. CDR3 nucleotides: TGTGCCTCAGGGCAAGGGATTGGAGTAACCGGGGAGCTGTTTTTT.

This clone occurred once. The CDR3 nucleotides are TGTGCCAGCTCAGATACAGATAGCAATCAGCCCCAGCATTTT. Its protein product is CASSDTDSNQPQHF. V usage is TRBV18 and J usage is TRBJ1-5; D call uncertain. This CDR3 region has 14 residues. Germline V gene lookup returns CDR1 KGHSH and CDR2 LQKENI. Trimming took 5 bases from V and 0 from J, leaving 8 bases between them.

The chain recombines TRBV7-8 with TRBJ1-1; 12 positions match TRBD1. Germline values: CDR1 SGHVS, CDR2 FQNEAQ. Trimming cost V 4 bases and J 6 bases; bases outside gene matches: 0. CDR3 length: 13 residues. The CDR3 DNA reads as TGTGCCAGCAGCTGGGACAGGGGGCCTGAAGCTTTCTTT. Protein sequence: CASSWDRGPEAFF.

V is TRBV19 and J is TRBJ2-2; TRBD2 matches 9 bases. This CDR3 contains 15 residues. CDR1 is LNHDA and CDR2 is SQIVND in the germline V gene (reference sequence). J was trimmed by 7 bases and V by 3 bases; bases with no gene match: 6. The CDR3 protein is CASSIGLAGIGELFF. CDR3 nucleotide sequence: TGTGCCAGTAGTATTGGGCTAGCGGGAATCGGGGAGCTGTTTTTT.

The CDR3 loop is CAISDQDRASEQYF. In DNA form, the CDR3 reads TGTGCCATCAGTGACCAGGACAGGGCCAGCGAGCAGTACTTC. The rearrangement uses TRBV10-3 and TRBJ2-7; TRBD1 matches 8 bases. The junction had 7 bases not matched to a gene; V was cut back by 3 bases and J by 6 bases. The CDR3 has 14 residues. Germline V CDR1 and CDR2: ENHRY, SYGVKD.

The rearrangement links TRBV7-9 to TRBJ2-5; 8 positions match TRBD1. Germline CDR1 reads SEHNR; CDR2 reads FQNEAQ (reference sequence). Unmatched junction bases numbered 2, after V lost 2 bases and J lost 3 bases. The CDR3 runs to 14 residues. CDR3 loop: CASSLYRGEETQYF. The CDR3 DNA reads TGTGCCAGCAGCTTATACAGGGGGGAAGAGACCCAGTACTTC.

This chain connects TRBV18 to TRBJ2-2, with D possibly matching TRBD2 (5 bases). Germline V gene lookup returns CDR1 KGHSH and CDR2 LQKENI. V was pared by 0 bases and J by 3 bases, with 11 bases between. This CDR3 is built from 16 residues. CDR3 coding DNA: TGTGCCAGCTCACCACCATCAAGCGGCTACACCGGGGAGCTGTTTTTT. Residues: CASSPPSSGYTGELFF.

This clone was seen only once. The chain combines TRBV27 with TRBJ2-3; D tentatively reads TRBD1 or TRBD2 (5 bases each). This CDR3 has 16 residues. Trimming took off 1 base at V and 5 bases at J, with 16 bases between the two ends. CDR1 is MNHEY, CDR2 SMNVEV, per germline (reference sequence). The DNA for the CDR3 is TGTGCCAGCAGTTTATATGGGGGAAAGAGCTTAGATACGCAGTATTTT. Encoded protein: CASSLYGGKSLDTQYF.

J is TRBJ2-5 and V is TRBV6-5, with D hard to call. Germline CDR1 and CDR2: MNHEY and SVGAGI. The CDR3 sequence is 13 residues long. The V end was cut by 6 bases, the J end by 2 bases, with 10 bases between. In DNA form, the CDR3 reads TGTGCCAGCAGGCGGCCCCCACAAGAGACCCAGTACTTC. As protein: CASRRPPQETQYF.

This clone was seen only once. This chain links TRBV5-5 with TRBJ2-1; TRBD1 is a possible D gene (5 bases). The CDR3 loop spans 13 amino acids. Trimming stripped 0 bases from V and 15 bases from J, with 16 bases between. Germline CDR1 and CDR2: SGHKS and YYEKEE (reference sequence). CDR3 loop: CASSLAPRQPVFF. CDR3 sequence (DNA): TGTGCCAGCAGCTTGGCCCCCCGACAGCCCGTGTTCTTC.

The chain links TRBV9 to TRBJ2-3; D gene unclear. Germline V gene data show CDR1 as SGDLS and CDR2 as YYNGEE. V was trimmed by 4 bases and J by 3 bases, leaving 15 bases between them. CDR3 length: 15 amino acids. As DNA, the CDR3 is TGTGCCAGCAGCTCAAGTACTCGCAGGACAGATACGCAGTATTTT. Translating it yields CASSSSTRRTDTQYF.

Only a few counts were recorded for this clone. DNA for the CDR3: TGCGCCAGCAGCTTTGGGTATGGATTTACCAATGAGCAGTTCTTC. Translation gives CASSFGYGFTNEQFF. This sequence joins TRBV5-1 and TRBJ2-1, with D uncertain. The CDR3 runs 15 residues. CDR1 and CDR2 (germline): SGHRS, YFSETQ. V was shortened by 2 bases and J by 6 bases, with 15 bases between the two germline ends.